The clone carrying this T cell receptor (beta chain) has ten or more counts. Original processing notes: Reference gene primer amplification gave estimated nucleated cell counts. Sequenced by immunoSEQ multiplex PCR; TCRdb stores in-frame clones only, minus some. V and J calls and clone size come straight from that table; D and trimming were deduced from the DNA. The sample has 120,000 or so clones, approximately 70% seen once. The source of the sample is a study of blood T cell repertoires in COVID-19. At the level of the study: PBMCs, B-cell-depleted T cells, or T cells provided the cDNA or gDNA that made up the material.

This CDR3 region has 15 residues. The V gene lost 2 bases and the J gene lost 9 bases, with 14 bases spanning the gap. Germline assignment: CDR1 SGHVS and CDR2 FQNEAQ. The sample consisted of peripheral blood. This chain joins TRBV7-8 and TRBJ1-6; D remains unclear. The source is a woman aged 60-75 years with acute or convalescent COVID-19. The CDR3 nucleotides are TGTGCCAGCAGCTTAATTGAGGGTCTAGGTTCACCCCTCCACTTT. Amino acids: CASSLIEGLGSPLHF.